This record concerns one T cell receptor beta chain sequence. As yet, its antigen is unknown. Germline V gene sequence: CDR1 SGHNT, CDR2 YENEEA. CDR3 length: 15 amino acids. Trimming cost V 0 bases and J 4 bases; bases outside gene matches: 3. These data belong to a study of PD-1 blockade in classical Hodgkin lymphoma. Looking at the study overall: Nivolumab dosed at 3 mg/kg went to patients intravenously every 2 weeks.

Study results and limitations: The authors excluded patients who started nivolumab under 1 year after ASCT. Newly diagnosed patients reportedly trailed healthy donors in baseline TCR diversity. Sources of repertoire differences remain undefined, possibly disease activity or prior therapy.

Specified time point: cycle 4 day 1 (C4D1), after 6 weeks of nivolumab. Each patient relapsed following autologous stem cell transplantation, and prior brentuximab vedotin exposure differed. Magnetic negative selection served to purify CD4+ T cells out of PBMCs that had been thawed. Method: immunoSEQ multiplex PCR; TCRdb's copy keeps in-frame clones and lacks some. This table has 20,000 to 25,000 clones, roughly 80% appearing once. The TCR comes from a human donor with classical Hodgkin lymphoma. V and J are TRBV11-3 and TRBJ2-1, with TRBD1 matching 7 bases. Sequencing used CD4+ T cells from blood, obtained before the fourth cycle of nivolumab. CDR3 sequence reads: CASSLEGTVYNEQFF. CDR3 nucleotide sequence: TGTGCCAGCAGCTTAGAAGGGACAGTATACAATGAGCAGTTCTTC.